A single sample is the source of the 32 T cell receptor beta chains below, sequenced in a study of blood T cell repertoires in COVID-19. Only in-frame clones appear in the TCRdb table, and some are missing; sequencing was by immunoSEQ multiplex PCR. This sample carries about 210,000 clones, more than 75% of them seen once, and the ten largest clones take approximately 6.2%. The sequencing input was peripheral blood. These receptor sequences come from a man in his sixties who had recovered from COVID-19.

J is TRBJ1-1 and V is TRBV27, with D uncertain. Germline lookup yields CDR1 MNHEY and CDR2 SMNVEV (reference sequence). The CDR3 runs 14 residues. Trimming removed 2 bases from V and 4 bases from J, with 11 bases in between. The CDR3 is CASSLGRVGTEAFF. The CDR3 DNA sequence: TGTGCCAGCAGTTTAGGGAGGGTTGGCACTGAAGCTTTCTTT.

This chain joins TRBV18 and TRBJ1-5; 7 bases fit TRBD1. Trimming cost V 1 base and J 3 bases; bases outside gene matches: 3. Germline CDR1 reads KGHSH; CDR2 reads LQKENI. The CDR3 has 15 amino acids. The CDR3, as DNA: TGTGCCAGCTCACCACAGGGACAGCTCAATCAGCCCCAGCATTTT. Translating it yields CASSPQGQLNQPQHF.

This chain joins TRBV27 and TRBJ1-2; possible D gene TRBD1, 6 bases. Germline V gives CDR1 MNHEY, CDR2 SMNVEV (reference sequence). V lost 5 bases to trimming and J lost 7 bases, with 14 bases between them. The CDR3 has 13 residues. CDR3 DNA: TGTGCCAGCAGTAGTCACAGGGTGAGTGGCTACACCTTC. Encoded protein: CASSSHRVSGYTF.

Here the CDR3 reads CASSQHTGRDYGYTF. The DNA of the CDR3 is TGCGCCAGCAGCCAACACACAGGACGCGACTATGGCTACACCTTC. This chain joins TRBV4-3 and TRBJ1-2; weak D call: TRBD1 (5 bases). The V end was cut by 2 bases, the J end by 3 bases, with 13 bases between. The length of the CDR3 is 15 residues. Per the germline V gene, CDR1 is LGHNA and CDR2 is YSLEER.

The V gene is TRBV5-1, the J gene TRBJ1-2; D perhaps matches TRBD1 (6 bases). Germline V gives CDR1 SGHRS, CDR2 YFSETQ. The CDR3 spans 14 residues. Trimming left V 0 bases short and J 5 bases short, with 11 bases between. The CDR3 DNA sequence: TGCGCCAGCAGCTTGGTGACAGGAGTTTATGGCTACACCTTC. Translation gives CASSLVTGVYGYTF.

The chain joins TRBV5-1 to TRBJ2-1; 7 nucleotides align to TRBD1. The germline gives CDR1 SGHRS, CDR2 YFSETQ. V lost 0 bases and J lost 4; bases outside the gene matches: 7. The length of the CDR3 is 16 residues. CDR3 residues: CASSLAEGGLYNEQFF. The CDR3 coding sequence is TGCGCCAGCAGCTTGGCCGAAGGGGGCTTGTACAATGAGCAGTTCTTC.

The chain joins TRBV4-1 to TRBJ2-5; maybe TRBD1 (5 bases). V lost 0 bases to trimming and J lost 9 bases, with 11 bases between them. Germline V gene lookup returns CDR1 MGHRA and CDR2 YSYEKL. The CDR3 is made up of 13 amino acids. The CDR3, as DNA: TGCGCCAGCAGCCAAGATACCCAAGGGGCCCAGTACTTC. It encodes CASSQDTQGAQYF.

This chain connects TRBV4-2 to TRBJ2-5; 7 bases match TRBD2. This CDR3 contains 11 residues. CDR1 and CDR2 (germline): LGHNA, YNFKEQ. J was trimmed by 5 bases and V by 6 bases; bases with no gene match: 0. CDR3 amino acids: CASRGGETQYF. The DNA of the CDR3 is TGTGCCAGCAGGGGAGGGGAGACCCAGTACTTC.

The chain combines TRBV7-9 with TRBJ1-4; D perhaps matches TRBD1 (6 bases). The CDR3 is 15 residues long. Per germline, CDR1 SEHNR and CDR2 FQNEAQ (reference sequence). V gave up 7 bases and J gave up 7 bases, with 19 bases separating them. CDR3: CASTSPDGGREKLFF. DNA of the CDR3: TGTGCCAGCACCTCCCCTGATGGGGGCCGTGAAAAACTGTTTTTT.

V is TRBV25-1 and J is TRBJ1-4, with a weak D call TRBD1 (6 bases). Germline V gene lookup returns CDR1 MGHDK and CDR2 SYGVNS. V was trimmed by 4 bases and J by 7 bases, leaving 16 bases between them. The CDR3 has 15 residues. The CDR3: CASSAIQGGREKLFF. The CDR3 DNA reads TGTGCCAGCAGTGCCATACAGGGAGGGCGTGAAAAACTGTTTTTT.

This clone occurred a few times. The chain uses TRBV7-2 and TRBJ2-3; 8 bases are shared with TRBD2. From germline, CDR1 is SGHTA and CDR2 FQGNSA. Trimming at V came to 1 base and at J to 6 bases, leaving 3 bases not matched to a gene. The CDR3 extends over 14 amino acids. CDR3 sequence (DNA): TGTGCCAGCAGCTTAGGACTAGCGTTCGATACGCAGTATTTT. It specifies CASSLGLAFDTQYF.

This clone was seen a single time. The chain is built from TRBV2 and TRBJ1-5, with D tentatively TRBD1 (6 bases). CDR1 and CDR2 (germline): SNHLY, FYNNEI. The CDR3 has 14 residues. V gave up 6 bases and J gave up 1 base, with 10 bases separating them. This CDR3 reads CASRGTGSNQPQHF. Here the CDR3 DNA reads TGTGCCAGCAGGGGTACAGGGAGCAATCAGCCCCAGCATTTT.

This clone has only one observation. This sequence joins TRBV28 and TRBJ2-5, with 8 positions matching TRBD1. This CDR3 contains 16 residues. With 5 bases clipped from V and 9 bases from J, the junction kept 17 bases outside the gene matches. Germline CDR1 MDHEN, CDR2 SYDVKM. DNA for the CDR3: TGTGCCAGCAGTCGTGGACAGGGCGGCCTTGGCTGGGCCCAGTACTTC. Protein: CASSRGQGGLGWAQYF.

The V gene is TRBV30, the J gene TRBJ2-5; possibly TRBD1 for D (6 bases). The germline gives CDR1 GTSNPN, CDR2 SVGIG (reference sequence). CDR3 length: 13 residues. Trimming left V 6 bases short and J 1 base short, with 12 bases between. CDR3 sequence (DNA): TGTGCCTGCACCCAGGGGATCCAAGAGACCCAGTACTTC. Protein: CACTQGIQETQYF.

In DNA form, the CDR3 reads TGTGCCAGTAGTATCACCACCGGGACAGGGGGCGTTAGTACCCAGTACTTC. It is translated as CASSITTGTGGVSTQYF. The chain has TRBV19 and TRBJ2-5; 12 positions agree with TRBD1. The CDR3 contains 17 residues. V trimming: 3 bases; J trimming: 8 bases; junction bases outside the gene matches: 13. CDR1 is LNHDA and CDR2 is SQIVND in the germline V gene (reference sequence).

The rearrangement links TRBV7-7 to TRBJ2-7, with 10 bases identical to TRBD2. The J segment lost 5 bases and the V segment lost 0 bases, leaving 4 bases of the junction unmatched. Germline CDR1 and CDR2: SSHAT and FNYEAQ (reference sequence). There are 15 residues in the CDR3. The CDR3 DNA reads as TGTGCCAGCAGCTTAGCGCTAGCGGGAGAACACGAGCAGTACTTC. Translation: CASSLALAGEHEQYF.

The rearrangement uses TRBV6-5 and TRBJ2-3; TRBD2 matches 13 bases. The V gene's germline CDR1 is MNHEY and CDR2 SVGAGI. Unmatched junction bases numbered 7, after V lost 6 bases and J lost 7 bases. CDR3 length equals 15 residues. The CDR3 sequence: CASRETSGGHNTQYF. DNA for the CDR3: TGTGCCAGCAGAGAGACTAGCGGGGGGCATAATACGCAGTATTTT.

The chain couples TRBV5-4 to TRBJ1-1, with 7 bases lining up with TRBD1. The germline V gene encodes CDR1 SGHNT and CDR2 YYREEE (reference sequence). The CDR3 consists of 14 residues. V lost 4 bases and J lost 0; bases outside the gene matches: 3. The CDR3 nucleotides read TGTGCCAGCAGCCCCGGGACAGTGAACACTGAAGCTTTCTTT. It codes for CASSPGTVNTEAFF.

This clone was seen only a few times. The chain links TRBV10-1 to TRBJ1-1; tentatively, D is TRBD1 (5 bases). The CDR3 has 12 residues. Germline lookup yields CDR1 WNHNN and CDR2 SYGVQD (reference sequence). The V gene lost 8 bases and the J gene lost 5 bases, with 12 bases spanning the gap. This CDR3 reads CASQGIGTEAFF. DNA of the CDR3: TGCGCCAGCCAGGGTATAGGTACTGAAGCTTTCTTT.

The gene calls are TRBV6-5 and TRBJ2-5; the D gene is possibly TRBD2 (6 bases). In germline, CDR1 is MNHEY, CDR2 SVGAGI. This CDR3 is built from 14 residues. Trimming removed 0 bases from V and 3 bases from J, with 8 bases in between. The CDR3 nucleotides are TGTGCCAGCAGTTACTCGACGGGGGAAGAGACCCAGTACTTC. Protein product: CASSYSTGEETQYF.

The rearrangement uses TRBV12-3 or TRBV12-4 and TRBJ2-1, with 9 bases identical to TRBD1. This CDR3 comprises 13 residues. J was trimmed by 7 bases and V by 6 bases; bases with no gene match: 4. Here the CDR3 reads CASRKDRGNEQFF. The CDR3 DNA follows: TGTGCCAGCAGAAAGGACAGGGGTAATGAGCAGTTCTTC.

CDR3 loop: CAISPDRGYGYTF. The CDR3 DNA sequence: TGTGCCATCAGCCCGGACAGGGGATATGGCTACACCTTC. The chain links TRBV10-3 to TRBJ1-2; 9 bases fit TRBD1. V gave up 6 bases and J gave up 5 bases; unmatched junction bases: 4. CDR1 and CDR2 (germline): ENHRY, SYGVKD. The CDR3 is 13 amino acids.

V usage is TRBV3-1 (or the pseudogene TRBV3-2) and J usage is TRBJ1-6, with 7 bases lining up with TRBD1. Germline V gene lookup returns CDR1 LGHDT and CDR2 YNNKEL (reference sequence). The V segment lost 5 bases and the J segment 6 bases; nucleotides outside the gene matches: 7. The CDR3 sequence is 15 residues long. The CDR3: CASSLGQPINSPLHF. The CDR3 DNA reads TGTGCCAGCAGCTTGGGACAGCCGATTAATTCACCCCTCCACTTT.

The table lists this clone with a few counts. This sequence joins TRBV30 and TRBJ2-2; possibly TRBD2 for D (6 bases). The germline V gene encodes CDR1 GTSNPN and CDR2 SVGIG (reference sequence). V was clipped by 5 bases and J by 4 bases, with 17 bases between them. This CDR3 has 15 amino acids. The CDR3 DNA reads as TGTGCCTGGGAGGACTATTTTATATCCACCGGGGAGCTGTTTTTT. It yields the protein CAWEDYFISTGELFF.

The CDR3 region has the DNA TGTGCCAGCAGCCGGGGACAGGTCCAGTCACCCCTCCACTTT. Protein product: CASSRGQVQSPLHF. The chain employs TRBV6-6 and TRBJ1-6; TRBD1 matches 8 bases. The CDR3 spans 14 residues. Germline V gene sequence: CDR1 MNHNY, CDR2 SVGAGI (reference sequence). Trimming removed 6 bases from V and 10 bases from J; junction bases left unmatched: 8.

The CDR3 DNA reads as TGCGCCAGCAGCTTGGCCAGGGGGCTCTACGAGCAGTACTTC. Translating it yields CASSLARGLYEQYF. The V gene is TRBV5-1, the J gene TRBJ2-7; TRBD1 aligns across 8 bases. The CDR3 length is 14 residues. Germline CDR1 and CDR2: SGHRS and YFSETQ. The trim removed 0 bases at V and 3 bases at J, leaving 2 bases unmatched.

The genes are TRBV27 and TRBJ1-5; no definite D call. Deletions cut 3 bases from V and 6 bases from J, with 15 bases between. The CDR3 consists of 15 residues. Germline-derived CDR1 and CDR2 are MNHEY and SMNVEV (reference sequence). Here the CDR3 reads CASSLAGDRAQPQHF. The CDR3 nucleotides are TGTGCCAGCAGTTTGGCCGGGGATCGCGCTCAGCCCCAGCATTTT.

The chain links TRBV5-4 to TRBJ2-5; 9 bases are a match to TRBD1. The CDR3 is 14 amino acids. The germline V gene encodes CDR1 SGHNT and CDR2 YYREEE (reference sequence). The V gene end was trimmed by 4 bases and the J gene end by 5 bases; junction bases not matched to a gene: 6. The CDR3 DNA follows: TGTGCCAGCAGCGTACAGGGGGCTGGGGAGACCCAGTACTTC. Protein: CASSVQGAGETQYF.

This chain uses TRBV7-7 with TRBJ2-5; maybe TRBD2 (6 bases). The germline V and J ends were trimmed by 0 bases and 2 bases, with 13 bases remaining between them. CDR3 size: 16 residues. Per germline, CDR1 SSHAT and CDR2 FNYEAQ (reference sequence). CDR3 nucleotide sequence: TGTGCCAGCAGCTTAGCGGGGGGTCTATCTCAAGAGACCCAGTACTTC. Amino acids: CASSLAGGLSQETQYF.

Only one count was recorded for this clone. The V call is TRBV25-1, the J call TRBJ2-2, with 9 bases that match TRBD1. Per the germline V gene, CDR1 is MGHDK and CDR2 is SYGVNS. This CDR3 has 17 residues. V lost 1 base and J lost 7; bases outside the gene matches: 10. CDR3 loop: CASSEFSFTGGGGELFF. Written as DNA, the CDR3 is TGTGCCAGCAGTGAATTCTCCTTCACAGGGGGCGGCGGGGAGCTGTTTTTT.

Concerning this clone: The same CDR3 also results from other DNA sequences found in this sample. The chain links TRBV6-4 to TRBJ2-1, with 14 positions matching TRBD2. CDR3 length: 15 residues. Germline V gives CDR1 MRHNA, CDR2 SNTAGT. Trimming at V came to 5 bases and at J to 7 bases, leaving 4 bases not matched to a gene. This CDR3 reads CASSTGTSGRNEQFF. Written as DNA, the CDR3 is TGTGCCAGCAGTACCGGGACTAGCGGGAGAAATGAGCAGTTCTTC.

This chain joins TRBV28 and TRBJ1-6; TRBD1 matches at 7 bases. V shed 4 bases and J 10 bases; nucleotides not matched to a gene: 10. CDR1 and CDR2 (germline): MDHEN, SYDVKM. CDR3 length: 15 amino acids. CDR3 nucleotides: TGTGCCAGCAGTTCCCGCAGACAGGGAAACTCACCCCTCCACTTT. Residues: CASSSRRQGNSPLHF.